The rows below give T cell receptor beta chains drawn from one sample of a study of T cell responses to AZD1222 COVID-19 vaccine. Only in-frame clones appear in the TCRdb table, and some are missing; sequencing was by immunoSEQ multiplex PCR. This sample has under 85,000 clones, with nearly 90% found just once. The material sequenced was peripheral blood, taken on day 0 of MenACWY control vaccination. These receptors all stem from an adult in good health. Each CDR3 is given with its conserved first and last residue. D genes are given only for firm matches. Some rows have no size entry. The others give once, few or many, or a class for an expanded clone.

d_gene	j_gene	abundance	v_gene	CDR3aa	CDR3nt
NA	TRBJ1-5	NA	TRBV9	CASSEDGFSNQPQHF	TGTGCCAGCAGCGAGGACGGGTTTAGCAATCAGCCCCAGCATTTT
TRBD1	TRBJ1-1	NA	TRBV6-6	CASSSPRQGGNTEAFF	TGTGCCAGCAGCTCTCCCCGACAGGGGGGAAACACTGAAGCTTTCTTT
NA	TRBJ1-4	NA	TRBV30	CAWSIPETNEKLFF	TGTGCCTGGAGCATACCAGAGACTAATGAAAAACTGTTTTTT
NA	TRBJ2-7	NA	TRBV28	CASSFSPYEQYF	TGTGCCAGCAGTTTCTCACCCTACGAGCAGTACTTC
NA	TRBJ1-5	NA	TRBV6-1	CASSEGLGNQPQHF	TGTGCCAGCAGTGAAGGGCTTGGCAATCAGCCCCAGCATTTT
NA	TRBJ2-2	NA	TRBV3-1/TRBV3-2	CASSQGVNGELFF	TGTGCCAGCAGCCAAGGGGTCAACGGGGAGCTGTTTTTT
NA	TRBJ1-2	once	TRBV28	CASSGAGNYGYTF	TGTGCCAGCAGTGGGGCAGGAAACTATGGCTACACCTTC
TRBD1	TRBJ1-2	NA	TRBV9	CASSPGQGSGYTF	TGTGCCAGCAGCCCTGGACAGGGTTCGGGCTACACCTTC
NA	TRBJ1-4	NA	TRBV6-2/TRBV6-3	CASSYSGSQNEKLFF	TGTGCCAGCAGTTACTCGGGCAGTCAAAATGAAAAACTGTTTTTT
TRBD1	TRBJ1-2	NA	TRBV3-1/TRBV3-2	CASSERGDRAGYTF	TGTGCCAGCAGCGAAAGGGGGGACAGGGCTGGCTACACCTTC
TRBD2	TRBJ2-7	NA	TRBV6-6	CASSPSSRDYQYF	TGTGCCAGCAGTCCCTCGTCCCGGGACTACCAGTACTTC
NA	TRBJ2-1	few	TRBV6-5	CASSPSWAIDNEQFF	TGTGCCAGCAGCCCGTCCTGGGCCATAGACAATGAGCAGTTCTTC
NA	TRBJ2-1	NA	TRBV5-1	CASRDDAGRYNEQFF	TGCGCCAGCAGAGATGATGCGGGGAGATACAATGAGCAGTTCTTC
TRBD1	TRBJ1-1	NA	TRBV3-1/TRBV3-2	CASSQNRDRGGKAFF	TGTGCCAGCAGCCAGAACCGGGACAGGGGGGGGAAGGCTTTCTTT
TRBD1	TRBJ2-1	NA	TRBV2	CASEGAQQFF	TGTGCCAGCGAGGGGGCCCAGCAGTTCTTC
NA	TRBJ1-1	NA	TRBV6-2/TRBV6-3	CASSYRGNTEAFF	TGTGCCAGCAGTTACCGGGGGAACACTGAAGCTTTCTTT
TRBD1	TRBJ2-1	NA	TRBV15	CATSTGGQGSDEQFF	TGTGCCACCAGCACGGGGGGACAGGGGTCGGATGAGCAGTTCTTC
TRBD1	TRBJ2-3	NA	TRBV13	CASSPPGTGLADTQYF	TGTGCCAGCAGCCCACCCGGGACAGGGTTAGCAGATACGCAGTATTTT
TRBD1	TRBJ1-1	NA	TRBV7-9	CASSPGQGKAFF	TGTGCCAGCAGCCCCGGACAGGGGAAAGCTTTCTTT
NA	TRBJ1-1	NA	TRBV9	CASSAHPGGGPEAFF	TGTGCCAGCAGCGCTCACCCGGGGGGAGGGCCTGAAGCTTTCTTT
TRBD1	TRBJ1-2	NA	TRBV6-6	CASSYHGQAYGYTF	TGTGCCAGCAGTTACCACGGACAGGCCTATGGCTACACCTTC
TRBD2	TRBJ2-2	NA	TRBV6-2/TRBV6-3	CASSLAERGPSGSGELFF	TGTGCCAGCAGTTTAGCGGAGCGGGGGCCCTCTGGGAGCGGGGAGCTGTTTTTT
NA	TRBJ2-1	NA	TRBV21-1	CANAQIGLALYNEQFF	TGTGCCAATGCTCAAATCGGACTAGCTCTCTACAATGAGCAGTTCTTC
NA	TRBJ2-3	once	TRBV6-5	CASSYSIGGTQYF	TGTGCCAGCAGTTACTCGATAGGGGGTACGCAGTATTTT
NA	TRBJ1-2	NA	TRBV28	CASSSPAAPRGYTF	TGTGCCAGCAGTTCACCAGCGGCCCCGCGGGGCTACACCTTC
NA	TRBJ2-1	NA	TRBV19	CASSRNNEQFF	TGTGCCAGTAGTCGAAACAATGAGCAGTTCTTC
TRBD1	TRBJ1-1	NA	TRBV19	CATHPQGRIPEAFF	TGTGCCACCCACCCACAGGGGCGTATACCTGAAGCTTTCTTT
NA	TRBJ1-5	NA	TRBV5-8	CASSFGRPDSNQPQHF	TGTGCCAGCAGCTTTGGCAGGCCGGATAGCAATCAGCCCCAGCATTTT
NA	TRBJ1-5	NA	TRBV7-2	CASSSEHNQPQHF	TGTGCCAGCAGCTCAGAGCATAATCAGCCCCAGCATTTT
TRBD1	TRBJ2-7	NA	TRBV27	CASSFRDRGTYEQYF	TGTGCCAGCAGTTTCCGAGACAGGGGGACCTACGAGCAGTACTTC
TRBD2	TRBJ2-1	NA	TRBV27	CASSLKAGGPYNEQFF	TGTGCCAGCAGTTTAAAAGCGGGGGGCCCATACAATGAGCAGTTCTTC
TRBD1	TRBJ2-3	NA	TRBV5-3	CARSVWTGTDTQYF	TGTGCCAGAAGCGTATGGACAGGGACTGATACGCAGTATTTT
NA	TRBJ2-2	NA	TRBV3-1/TRBV3-2	CASKGPNTGELFF	TGTGCCAGTAAAGGGCCGAACACCGGGGAGCTGTTTTTT
TRBD1	TRBJ1-2	NA	TRBV3-1/TRBV3-2	CASSLDRGYGYTF	TGTGCCAGCAGCCTGGACAGGGGCTATGGCTACACCTTC
TRBD1	TRBJ1-1	NA	TRBV19	CASSLKKTGAWAEAFF	TGTGCCAGTAGTCTAAAGAAGACAGGGGCGTGGGCTGAAGCTTTCTTT
NA	TRBJ1-1	few	TRBV11-3	CASSLVGARGNTEAFF	TGTGCCAGCAGCTTAGTAGGGGCTAGGGGGAACACTGAAGCTTTCTTT
TRBD1	TRBJ2-7	once	TRBV5-1	CASSSGAAGGPSHF	TGCGCCAGCAGCTCCGGCGCGGCAGGGGGCCCCTCCCACTTC
NA	TRBJ1-1	NA	TRBV27	CASRGTGQTEAFF	TGTGCCAGCAGGGGTACAGGGCAAACTGAAGCTTTCTTT
NA	TRBJ1-2	NA	TRBV6-5	CASSYTPGVTYGYTF	TGTGCCAGCAGTTACACCCCAGGGGTTACGTATGGCTACACCTTC
TRBD1	TRBJ1-1	NA	TRBV6-5	CASSVGQTYTEAFF	TGTGCCAGCAGCGTGGGACAGACCTACACTGAAGCTTTCTTT
TRBD1	TRBJ1-5	NA	TRBV2	CASSVTGGAQPQHF	TGTGCCAGCAGTGTCACAGGGGGCGCTCAGCCCCAGCATTTT
TRBD1	TRBJ2-7	NA	TRBV6-6	CASRSTGTGGYEQYF	TGTGCCAGCAGATCAACCGGGACAGGGGGCTACGAGCAGTACTTC
NA	TRBJ1-6	NA	TRBV6-1	CASSEWAYNSPLHF	TGTGCCAGCAGTGAATGGGCGTATAATTCACCCCTCCACTTT
TRBD1	TRBJ2-1	NA	TRBV24-1	CATSDYRGTNEQFF	TGTGCCACCAGTGACTACAGGGGTACGAATGAGCAGTTCTTC
TRBD1	TRBJ1-1	NA	TRBV10-3	CAIRDRHTEAFF	TGTGCCATCAGGGACAGGCACACTGAAGCTTTCTTT
TRBD2	TRBJ2-1	NA	TRBV10-3	CATFPLAGGRYEQFF	TGTGCCACTTTCCCTCTAGCGGGGGGCCGATATGAGCAGTTCTTC
NA	TRBJ2-1	NA	TRBV4-1	CASSQEGRPANEQFF	TGCGCCAGCAGCCAAGAAGGTAGGCCCGCTAATGAGCAGTTCTTC
TRBD1	TRBJ2-7	NA	TRBV7-2	CASSRGPGGAYEQYF	TGTGCCAGCAGCCGGGGGCCAGGGGGCGCCTACGAGCAGTACTTC
NA	TRBJ1-4	NA	TRBV27	CASSREGIGAGEKLFF	TGTGCCAGCAGCCGGGAAGGTATCGGTGCTGGCGAAAAACTGTTTTTT
NA	TRBJ1-6	NA	TRBV11-2	CASSRTGSTNSPLHF	TGTGCCAGCAGCCGAACCGGGTCCACAAATTCACCCCTCCACTTT
NA	TRBJ1-5	NA	TRBV5-1	CASSLSGAEYQPQHF	TGCGCCAGCAGCTTATCAGGGGCGGAATACCAGCCCCAGCATTTT
NA	TRBJ1-5	NA	TRBV6-5	CASSPRGPSNQPQHF	TGTGCCAGCAGTCCGCGAGGCCCCAGCAATCAGCCCCAGCATTTT
NA	TRBJ1-4	NA	TRBV5-4	CASSSGTAITF	TGTGCCAGCAGCTCCGGGACGGCGATTACCTTT
TRBD1	TRBJ1-3	NA	TRBV7-8	CASSASGGSGNTIYF	TGTGCCAGCAGCGCCTCAGGGGGCTCTGGAAACACCATATATTTT
TRBD1	TRBJ2-7	NA	TRBV5-1	CASSLDGTGGSLRYEQYF	TGCGCCAGCAGCTTGGATGGGACAGGGGGCAGTTTGCGCTACGAGCAGTACTTC
TRBD2	TRBJ2-7	once	TRBV3-1/TRBV3-2	CASSQVRLAGVYEQYF	TGTGCCAGCAGCCAAGTACGGCTAGCGGGGGTCTACGAGCAGTACTTC
NA	TRBJ1-4	NA	TRBV15	CATSGNRAFNEKLFF	TGTGCCACCAGCGGTAACAGGGCCTTTAATGAAAAACTGTTTTTT